The clone carrying this T cell receptor beta chain was found many times. This record comes from a study of T cells in Graves' hyperthyroidism and ophthalmopathy. Study-wide context: Peripheral blood samples were taken at initial diagnosis, prior to any treatment.

Researchers took RNA transcripts and amplified the TCR beta CDR3 regions from them. The HTBI primer set drove a first-round RT-PCR of the TCR CDR3. A single record per CDR3 protein comes from TCRdb applying MiXCR to the multiplex PCR reads. The table records just under 750,000 distinct CDR3 sequences, just over 35% of them present only once. The PBMCs had their origin in 10 ml of fresh peripheral blood. The V segment lost 1 base and the J segment 6 bases; nucleotides outside the gene matches: 8. This CDR3 is 15 amino acids long. Germline assignment: CDR1 SGHDN and CDR2 FVKESK. The source of this sequence is a woman aged 40 to 49 with Graves' hyperthyroidism. The sample taken for sequencing was blood. The V gene is TRBV14, the J gene TRBJ1-1; TRBD1 aligns across 7 bases. The CDR3 loop is CASSQVGTVFAEAFF. The CDR3 bases are TGTGCCAGCAGCCAAGTAGGGACAGTTTTTGCTGAAGCTTTCTTT.